This T cell receptor beta chain derives from a study of CD8 T cells in ankylosing spondylitis (TCRdb year 2017). In terms of the full investigation: The study profiled T cell receptor beta repertoires in healthy donors and ankylosing spondylitis patients to find disease-linked TCR variants. In total, the full study cohort was made up of 95 to 110 healthy donors and approximately 24 ankylosing spondylitis patients. Samples of peripheral blood were taken, and for ankylosing spondylitis patients, synovial fluid was collected as well. The study at large found these results: Blood from ankylosing spondylitis patients appeared to be characterized by a TCR beta motif composed of eight highly homologous amino acid variants. A CD8+ phenotype was shown by the disease-linked clones, which were found at relatively low frequencies in peripheral blood. Some motif variants were previously reported in synovial fluid and blood of reactive arthritis patients, suggesting common disease-initiation mechanisms. According to the report, matched synovial fluid samples from ankylosing spondylitis patients were significantly enriched for the disease-linked clones.

There are a few counts of this clonotype. There is no known antigen for this receptor. No much larger clone exists at a distance of one base, and base qualities are not known. Sequenced using an Illumina HiSeq 2500. TCR beta libraries were prepared by quantitative 5'-RACE with molecular barcodes. In the source study's methods: A new computational method, built on a probabilistic model of VDJ rearrangement, was used to identify disease-linked TCR variants. TCRdb reprocessing: public reads trimmed at Q25 with fastp, clones called with MiXCR, in-frame beta chains kept. For every CDR3 protein sequence, its rows merge into one entry that carries the most common genes and DNA. The V and J calls and clone size come from TCRdb's table, not from the authors' own analysis. In all, the sample holds over 200,000 distinct CDR3 sequences, and around 16% of those were seen once. The ten largest clones take up more than 40% of the sample.

Including cysteine and phenylalanine, the CDR3 has 13 amino acids. The read is trimmed to its CDR3 DNA, 39 bases read in frame from base 1. The germline V gene gives CDR1 as LGHNA and CDR2 as YNFKEQ. V sheds 1 base and J sheds 4 bases, leaving 8 bases between their ends. The sequenced sample consisted of blood, either unsorted or a sorted T cell fraction (not recorded which). The sequence was collected from a male donor with ankylosing spondylitis. Recombination joined TRBV4-2 with TRBJ2-7; a confident D gene designation cannot be given. The DNA sequence is TGTGCCAGCAGCCAAGCAGGCAGGTACGAGCAGTACTTC. Translated, this gives CASSQAGRYEQYF.